This T cell receptor beta chain was found in a study of CD8 T cells in Susac syndrome. The CDR3 has 15 amino acids. Germline trimming cut 7 bases from V and 1 base from J; bases unmatched to any gene: 8. From germline, CDR1 is SGHTA and CDR2 FQGNSA. Random hexamers were used to reverse transcribe about 0.5 to 1 ug of RNA. immunoSEQ multiplex PCR amplified TCR beta CDR3 across 54 Vbeta, 13 Jbeta. MiXCR, run by TCRdb on the immunoSEQ multiplex PCR reads, gives a single entry per CDR3 protein. Of a few hundred thousand distinct CDR3 sequences in the sample, 90% to 95% were seen once. Blood CD8+ and CD4+ T cells underwent high-throughput TCR beta sequencing. Patients with stable or active relapsing-remitting disease, all of them treatment-naive, made up the multiple sclerosis controls.

The material sequenced was CD4+ T cells from PBMCs. This chain joins TRBV7-2 and TRBJ2-5; the match to TRBD1 covers 8 bases. This TCR was sampled from a human donor with multiple sclerosis. The CDR3 DNA follows: TGTGCCAGCACCCTACAGGGGGTTTTCCAAGAGACCCAGTACTTC. It translates to CASTLQGVFQETQYF. The entire variable domain, with the rest obtained from reference TRBV7-2 and TRBJ2-5, is as follows: GAGVSQSPSNKVTEKGKDVELRCDPISGHTALYWYRQSLGQGLEFLIYFQGNSAPDKSGLPSDRFSAERTGGSVSTLTIQRTQQEDSAVYLCASTLQGVFQETQYFGPGTRLLVL.